This TCR beta chain was captured in a study of blood T cell repertoires in COVID-19. Study information: Some COVID-19 samples were acute and others convalescent; all came from the United States, Italy and Spain. Sample material is recorded as cDNA or gDNA derived from T cells, B-cell-depleted T cells, or PBMCs.

In the authors' methods: From reference gene primer amplification, estimates of nucleated cell counts were derived. The method was immunoSEQ multiplex PCR; TCRdb's version includes in-frame clones alone and lacks a portion of them. The V and J calls and clone size are taken from that table; D and trimming were inferred from the DNA. The data show tens of thousands of clones, over 80% seen once. The germline gives CDR1 SGHRS, CDR2 YFSETQ. The ends lost 4 bases at V and 2 bases at J; junction bases unmatched: 4. This CDR3 is 14 amino acids long. Sequencing was performed on peripheral blood. This sequence originates from a man aged 45-60 years with active COVID-19. This chain links TRBV5-1 with TRBJ2-7, with TRBD1 matching over 9 bases. The CDR3, as DNA: TGCGCCAGCAGCGCCGGGACAGGGCCCTACGAGCAGTACTTC. It specifies CASSAGTGPYEQYF.